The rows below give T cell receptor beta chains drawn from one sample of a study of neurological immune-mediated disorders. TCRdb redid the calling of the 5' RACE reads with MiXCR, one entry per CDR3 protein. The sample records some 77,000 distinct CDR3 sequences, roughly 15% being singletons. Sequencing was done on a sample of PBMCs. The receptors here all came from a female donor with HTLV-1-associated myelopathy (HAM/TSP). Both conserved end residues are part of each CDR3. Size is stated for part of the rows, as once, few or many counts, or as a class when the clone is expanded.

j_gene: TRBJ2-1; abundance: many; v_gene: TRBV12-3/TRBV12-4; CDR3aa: CASSTVTSLNEQFF
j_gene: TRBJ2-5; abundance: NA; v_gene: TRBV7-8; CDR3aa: CASSLGDQGTQYF
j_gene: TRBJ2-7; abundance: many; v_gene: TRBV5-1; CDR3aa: CASSSQDRGNEQYF
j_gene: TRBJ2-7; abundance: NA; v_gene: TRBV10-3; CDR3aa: CASSYSGEQYF
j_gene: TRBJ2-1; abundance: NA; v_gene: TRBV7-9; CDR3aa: CASRLVLAGFNEQFF
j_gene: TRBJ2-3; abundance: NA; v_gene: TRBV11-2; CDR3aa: CASSSLGSDRAIPRTDTQYF
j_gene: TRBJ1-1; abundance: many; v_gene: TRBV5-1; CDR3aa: CASSLVFGPRGVTEAFF
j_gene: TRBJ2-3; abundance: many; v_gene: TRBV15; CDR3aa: CATSRTLRAESTDTQYF
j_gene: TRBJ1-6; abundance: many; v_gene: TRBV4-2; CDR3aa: CASSQTLSGGSYNSPLHF
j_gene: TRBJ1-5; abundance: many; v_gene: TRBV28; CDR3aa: CASSLDSSKPRSNQPQHF
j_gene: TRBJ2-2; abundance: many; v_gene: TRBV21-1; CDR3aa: CASSKVDGQGYTGELFF
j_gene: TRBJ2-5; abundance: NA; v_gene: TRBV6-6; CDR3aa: CASKGSQETQYF
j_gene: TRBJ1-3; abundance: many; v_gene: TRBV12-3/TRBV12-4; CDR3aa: CASSFDRKDFSGNTIYF
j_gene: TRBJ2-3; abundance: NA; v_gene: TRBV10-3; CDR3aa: CAISESGGGRVTDTQYF
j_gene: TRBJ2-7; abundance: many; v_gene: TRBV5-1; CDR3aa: CASSWAQGYEQYF
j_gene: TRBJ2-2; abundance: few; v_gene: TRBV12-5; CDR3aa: CASGPGTGELFF
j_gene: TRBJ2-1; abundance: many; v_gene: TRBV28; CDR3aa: CASSNRGLGIDNEQFF
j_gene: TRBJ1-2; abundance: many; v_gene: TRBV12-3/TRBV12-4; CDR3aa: CASSLGTGSGYTF
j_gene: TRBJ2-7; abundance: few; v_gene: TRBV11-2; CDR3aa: CASSARLAGASYEQYF
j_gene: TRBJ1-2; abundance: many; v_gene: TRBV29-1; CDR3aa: CSVLVTAYGYTF
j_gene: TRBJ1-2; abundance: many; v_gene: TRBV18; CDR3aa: CASSPGANRGGHYGYTF
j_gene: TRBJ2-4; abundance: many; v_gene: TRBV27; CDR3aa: CASSLSGELAKNIQYF
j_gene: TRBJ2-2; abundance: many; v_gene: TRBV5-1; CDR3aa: CASSWGQHTGELFF
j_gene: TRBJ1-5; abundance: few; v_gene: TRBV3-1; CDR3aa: CASSQGDRFNQPQHF
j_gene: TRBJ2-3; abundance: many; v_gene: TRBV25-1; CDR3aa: CASSDFTSGGADTQYF
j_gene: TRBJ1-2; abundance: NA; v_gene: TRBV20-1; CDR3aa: CSSSRGGDYGYTF
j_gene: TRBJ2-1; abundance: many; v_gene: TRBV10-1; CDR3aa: CASNRQANEQFF